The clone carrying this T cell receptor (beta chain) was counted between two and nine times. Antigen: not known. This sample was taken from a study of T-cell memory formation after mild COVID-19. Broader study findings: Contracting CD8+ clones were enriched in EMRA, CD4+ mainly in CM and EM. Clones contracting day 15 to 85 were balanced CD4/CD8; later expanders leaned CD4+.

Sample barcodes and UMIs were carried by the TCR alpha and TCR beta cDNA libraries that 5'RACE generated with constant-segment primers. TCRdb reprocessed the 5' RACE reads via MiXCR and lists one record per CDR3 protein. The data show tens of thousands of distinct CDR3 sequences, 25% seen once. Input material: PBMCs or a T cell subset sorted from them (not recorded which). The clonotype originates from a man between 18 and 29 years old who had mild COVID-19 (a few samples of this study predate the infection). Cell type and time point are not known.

CDR3 residues: CSASPYGYTF. In DNA, the CDR3 is TGCAGTGCTAGCCCATATGGCTACACCTTC. V is TRBV20-1 and J is TRBJ1-2; D is ambiguous. Per the germline V gene, CDR1 is DFQATT and CDR2 is SNEGSKA (reference sequence). Trimming took 3 bases from V and 5 from J, leaving 4 bases between them. The CDR3 runs 10 residues.